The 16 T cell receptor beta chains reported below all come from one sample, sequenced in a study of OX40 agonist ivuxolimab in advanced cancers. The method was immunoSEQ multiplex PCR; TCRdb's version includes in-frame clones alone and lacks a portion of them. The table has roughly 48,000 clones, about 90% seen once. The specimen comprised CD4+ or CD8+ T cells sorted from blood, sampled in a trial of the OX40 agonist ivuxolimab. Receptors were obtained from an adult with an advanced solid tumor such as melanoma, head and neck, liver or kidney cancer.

CDR3 protein: CASSLVRGREETQYF. CDR3 DNA sequence: TGTGCCAGCAGCTTAGTCCGCGGCAGGGAAGAGACCCAGTACTTC. The chain recombines TRBV7-3 with TRBJ2-5, with a tentative D call TRBD1 (5 bases). The germline V gene has CDR1 SGHTA and CDR2 FQGTGA. The V end was cut by 2 bases, the J end by 3 bases, with 13 bases between. This CDR3 is 15 amino acids long.

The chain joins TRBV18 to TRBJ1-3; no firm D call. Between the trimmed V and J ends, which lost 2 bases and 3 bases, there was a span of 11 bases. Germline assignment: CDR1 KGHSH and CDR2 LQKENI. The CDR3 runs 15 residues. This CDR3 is CASSPMGVGGNTIYF. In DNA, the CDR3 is TGTGCCAGCTCACCAATGGGAGTAGGTGGAAACACCATATATTTT.

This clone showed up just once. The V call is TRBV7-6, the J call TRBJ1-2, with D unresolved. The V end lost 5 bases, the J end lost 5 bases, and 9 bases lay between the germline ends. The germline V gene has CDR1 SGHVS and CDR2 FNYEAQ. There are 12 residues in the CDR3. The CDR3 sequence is CASSPPGYGYTF. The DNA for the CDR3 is TGTGCCAGCAGCCCTCCTGGGTATGGCTACACCTTC.

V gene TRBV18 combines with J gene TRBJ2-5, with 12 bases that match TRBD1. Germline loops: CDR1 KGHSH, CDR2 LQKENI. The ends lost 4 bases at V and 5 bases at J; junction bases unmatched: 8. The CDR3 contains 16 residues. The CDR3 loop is CASSLSGTGGRETQYF. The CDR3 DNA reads TGTGCCAGCTCACTATCCGGGACAGGGGGCAGGGAGACCCAGTACTTC.

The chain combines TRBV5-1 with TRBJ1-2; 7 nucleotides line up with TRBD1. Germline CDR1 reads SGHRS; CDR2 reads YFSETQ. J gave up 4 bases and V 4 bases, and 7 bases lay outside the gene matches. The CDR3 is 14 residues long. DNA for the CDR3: TGCGCCAGCAGCCAGACAGGGTTTAGCTATGGCTACACCTTC. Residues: CASSQTGFSYGYTF.

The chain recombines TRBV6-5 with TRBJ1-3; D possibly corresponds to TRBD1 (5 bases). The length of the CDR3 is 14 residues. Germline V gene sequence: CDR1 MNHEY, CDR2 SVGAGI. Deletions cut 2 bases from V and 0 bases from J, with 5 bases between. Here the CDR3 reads CASSYDSSGNTIYF. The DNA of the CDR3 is TGTGCCAGCAGTTACGACAGCTCTGGAAACACCATATATTTT.

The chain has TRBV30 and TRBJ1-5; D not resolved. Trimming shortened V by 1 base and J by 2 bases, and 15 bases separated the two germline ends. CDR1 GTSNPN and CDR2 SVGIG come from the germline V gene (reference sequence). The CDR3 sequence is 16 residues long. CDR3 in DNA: TGTGCCTGGAGTGATCGGAGGAGGGTTGGCAATCAGCCCCAGCATTTT. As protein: CAWSDRRRVGNQPQHF. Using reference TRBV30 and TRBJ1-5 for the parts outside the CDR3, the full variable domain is SQTIHQWPATLVQPVGSPLSLECTVEGTSNPNLYWYRQAAGRGLQLLFYSVGIGQISSEVPQNLSASRPQDRQFILSSKKLLLSDSGFYLCAWSDRRRVGNQPQHFGDGTRLSIL.

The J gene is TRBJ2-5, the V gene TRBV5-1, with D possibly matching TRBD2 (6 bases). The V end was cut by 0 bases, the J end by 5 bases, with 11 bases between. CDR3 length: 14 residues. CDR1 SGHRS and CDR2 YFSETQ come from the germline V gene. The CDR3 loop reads CASSLVSGGETQYF. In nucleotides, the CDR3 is TGCGCCAGCAGCTTGGTTAGCGGTGGGGAGACCCAGTACTTC.

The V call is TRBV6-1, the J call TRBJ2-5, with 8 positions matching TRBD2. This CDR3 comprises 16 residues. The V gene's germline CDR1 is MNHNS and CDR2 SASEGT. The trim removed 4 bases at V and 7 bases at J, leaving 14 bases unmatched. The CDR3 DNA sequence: TGTGCCAGCAGTGCCCTGGGGGTCGGGGGGGACGGGACCCAGTACTTC. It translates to CASSALGVGGDGTQYF.

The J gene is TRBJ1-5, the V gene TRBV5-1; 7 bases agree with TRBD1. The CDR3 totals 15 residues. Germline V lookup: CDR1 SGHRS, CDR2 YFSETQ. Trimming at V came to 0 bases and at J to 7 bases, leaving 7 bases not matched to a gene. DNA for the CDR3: TGCGCCAGCAGCTTGGGCACAGGGGATTTACAGCCCCAGCATTTT. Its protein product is CASSLGTGDLQPQHF.

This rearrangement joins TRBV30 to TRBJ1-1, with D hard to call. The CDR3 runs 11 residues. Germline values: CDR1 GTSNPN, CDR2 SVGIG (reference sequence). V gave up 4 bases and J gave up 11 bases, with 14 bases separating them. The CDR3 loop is CAWTTKVAAFF. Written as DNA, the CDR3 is TGTGCCTGGACAACCAAGGTCGCGGCTTTCTTT. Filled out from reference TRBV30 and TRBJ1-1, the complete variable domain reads SQTIHQWPATLVQPVGSPLSLECTVEGTSNPNLYWYRQAAGRGLQLLFYSVGIGQISSEVPQNLSASRPQDRQFILSSKKLLLSDSGFYLCAWTTKVAAFFGQGTRLTVV.

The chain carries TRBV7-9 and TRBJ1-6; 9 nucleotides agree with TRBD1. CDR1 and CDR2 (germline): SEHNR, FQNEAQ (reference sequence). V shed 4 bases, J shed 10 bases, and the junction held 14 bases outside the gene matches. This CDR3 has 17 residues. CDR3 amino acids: CASSWGLSGQGSSPLHF. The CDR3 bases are TGTGCCAGCAGCTGGGGATTGTCCGGACAGGGGAGCTCACCCCTCCACTTT.

CDR3 sequence: CASSRNGGGTEAFF. For the CDR3, the DNA is TGTGCCAGCAGTCGGAATGGAGGGGGCACTGAAGCTTTCTTT. The rearrangement uses TRBV6-1 and TRBJ1-1; a weak D match, TRBD1 (6 bases). Trimming stripped 5 bases from V and 4 bases from J, with 14 bases between. The CDR3 spans 14 residues. Germline CDR1 is MNHNS and CDR2 is SASEGT.

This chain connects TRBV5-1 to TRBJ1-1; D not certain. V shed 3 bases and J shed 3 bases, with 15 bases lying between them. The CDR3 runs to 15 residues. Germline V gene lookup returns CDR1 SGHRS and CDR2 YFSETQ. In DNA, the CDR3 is TGCGCCAGCAGCTCGGCCACCCGACGAGACACTGAAGCTTTCTTT. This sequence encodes CASSSATRRDTEAFF. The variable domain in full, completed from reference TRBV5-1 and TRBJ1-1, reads KAGVTQTPRYLIKTRGQQVTLSCSPISGHRSVSWYQQTPGQGLQFLFEYFSETQRNKGNFPGRFSGRQFSNSRSEMNVSTLELGDSALYLCASSSATRRDTEAFFGQGTRLTVV.

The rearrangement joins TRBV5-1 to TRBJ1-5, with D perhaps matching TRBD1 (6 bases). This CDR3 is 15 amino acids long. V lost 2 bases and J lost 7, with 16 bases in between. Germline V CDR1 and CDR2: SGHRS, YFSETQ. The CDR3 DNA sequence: TGCGCCAGCAGCTTAAGTGGGGGCTCGGAACAGCCCCAGCATTTT. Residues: CASSLSGGSEQPQHF.

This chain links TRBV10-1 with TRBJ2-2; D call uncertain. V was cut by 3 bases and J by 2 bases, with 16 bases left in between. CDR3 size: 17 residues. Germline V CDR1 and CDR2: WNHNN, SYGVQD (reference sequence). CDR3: CASSEARLSSNTGELFF. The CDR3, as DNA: TGCGCCAGCAGTGAAGCGCGTCTAAGCAGTAACACCGGGGAGCTGTTTTTT.